This entry lists 5 T cell receptor beta chains sequenced from one sample in a study of cytotoxic CD8 clonotypes in ibrutinib-treated CLL. Assay: immunoSEQ multiplex PCR; the TCRdb copy retains only in-frame clones and omits some. The sample lists 300,000 to 350,000 clones; around four fifths were seen once. The sample was PBMCs, taken before ibrutinib treatment. The source is a human donor with chronic lymphocytic leukemia.

The rearrangement joins TRBV4-3 to TRBJ1-2, with 9 bases matching TRBD1. This CDR3 contains 20 residues. Looked up from germline, CDR1 is LGHNA and CDR2 is YSLEER. J lost 2 bases, V lost 0 bases, and 16 bases had no gene match. The CDR3 DNA sequence: TGCGCCAGCAGCCAAGATGAACCCATTACAGGGGGCCTTCGAAACTATGGCTACACCTTC. Protein: CASSQDEPITGGLRNYGYTF.

The V call is TRBV19, the J call TRBJ1-2; D gene unclear. The germline CDR1 and CDR2 sequences are LNHDA and SQIVND (reference sequence). The CDR3 is 12 residues long. V lost 1 base to trimming and J lost 3 bases, with 3 bases between them. The CDR3 protein is CASSIAYYGYTF. In nucleotides, the CDR3 is TGTGCCAGTAGTATAGCCTACTATGGCTACACCTTC.

CDR3 sequence: CASSEGQDLYEQYF. DNA of the CDR3: TGTGCCAGCAGCGAGGGGCAGGACCTCTACGAGCAGTACTTC. The chain is built from TRBV5-4 and TRBJ2-7; the D gene could be TRBD1 or TRBD2 (5 bases each). V gave up 4 bases and J gave up 3 bases, with 14 bases separating them. Germline loops: CDR1 SGHNT, CDR2 YYREEE (reference sequence). The CDR3 length is 14 residues.

V usage is TRBV19 and J usage is TRBJ1-2; no clear D gene. Germline loops: CDR1 LNHDA, CDR2 SQIVND (reference sequence). V lost 0 bases and J 3 bases, leaving 17 bases between the germline ends. This CDR3 contains 17 residues. In DNA form, the CDR3 reads TGTGCCAGTAGTATAGATCATGTTTTAAATGGGCACTATGGCTACACCTTC. This codes for CASSIDHVLNGHYGYTF. The entire variable domain, with the rest obtained from reference TRBV19 and TRBJ1-2, is as follows: DGGITQSPKYLFRKEGQNVTLSCEQNLNHDAMYWYRQDPGQGLRLIYYSQIVNDFQKGDIAEGYSVSREKKESFPLTVTSAQKNPTAFYLCASSIDHVLNGHYGYTFGSGTRLTVV.

This clone has just one count. The chain couples TRBV29-1 to TRBJ1-2; D gene uncertain. CDR1 SQVTM and CDR2 ANQGSEA come from the germline V gene. Trimming shortened V by 3 bases and J by 6 bases, and 11 bases separated the two germline ends. The CDR3 totals 12 residues. CDR3 bases: TGCAGCGTTGAGAGGGTAGGTGATGGCTACACCTTC. Amino acid sequence: CSVERVGDGYTF.